The present TCR beta chain was sequenced within a study of T cells after posttransplantation cyclophosphamide. Regarding the study as a whole: Recipient CMV seropositivity and CMV reactivation strongly tracked TRB clonality. Skin or GI-infiltrating T cells shared few TRB sequences with blood.

Busulfan-fludarabine conditioning, marrow transplant, and cyclophosphamide on days +3 and +4 were administered. Clones were sequenced by immunoSEQ multiplex PCR, and TCRdb holds only the in-frame ones, with some missing. The sample holds around 18,000 clones, more than 60% seen once. This clone has only a few counts. Its cognate antigen is unknown. Trimming at V came to 6 bases and at J to 6 bases, leaving 6 bases not matched to a gene. The germline V gene encodes CDR1 LNHDA and CDR2 SQIVND (reference sequence). CDR3 length equals 13 residues. Here the sequenced sample was CD8+ T cells sorted from PBMCs, taken roughly 2,000 days after a stem cell transplant with posttransplant cyclophosphamide. The J gene is TRBJ1-2, the V gene TRBV19, with 8 bases matching TRBD1. This receptor was taken from a female patient in her 40s who received an allogeneic stem cell transplant from a related donor, was CMV-positive, and had no GVHD. Some T cells may be transferred from the graft donor. The CDR3 DNA reads as TGTGCCAGTAGGCGGACAGGGCTCGATGGCTACACCTTC. Protein sequence: CASRRTGLDGYTF.